What follows are 21 T cell receptor beta chains derived from one specimen sequenced in a study of tumor-infiltrating lymphocytes in primary liver carcinoma. Germline DNA was extracted alongside blood RNA, which was obtained from unsorted whole blood. Starting material of about 0.45 ug total RNA yielded TCR beta cDNA via a constant-region primer. Libraries of TCR beta came from three nested multiplex PCR rounds with slightly modified ARM-PCR. The first two PCR rounds used TRBV1-TRBV30 primers with a Cbeta primer, about 9 cycles each. TCRdb re-called the multiplex PCR reads through MiXCR, storing one row per CDR3 protein. The repertoire includes about 180,000 distinct CDR3 sequences, less than 65% of them detected once, and under 75% sits in the top ten. Sequenced sample: peripheral blood. These receptor sequences come from a man aged 40-49 years with primary liver carcinoma and hepatitis B virus infection.

With respect to this clonotype: Likely a read error: the CDR3 ends without its conserved phenylalanine or tryptophan. V is TRBV11-2 and J is TRBJ2-1, with TRBD2 matching 7 bases. The germline V gene has CDR1 SGHAT and CDR2 FQNNGV. The V and J ends lost 3 bases and 12 bases, in that order; junction bases with no gene match: 17. This CDR3 spans 16 amino acids. CDR3 sequence: CASSLDIGLEMGGQFL. CDR3 DNA: TGTGCCAGCAGCTTGGATATCGGACTAGAGATGGGTGGGCAGTTCTTA.

The V gene is TRBV11-2, the J gene TRBJ2-5; 7 bases align to TRBD1. The V gene's germline CDR1 is SGHAT and CDR2 FQNNGV. CDR3 length equals 15 residues. V lost 6 bases, J lost 7 bases, and 14 bases stayed unmatched. In DNA form, the CDR3 reads TGTGCCAGCAGATTGGAATACAGGGGCCGGGGGACCCAGTACTTC. It specifies CASRLEYRGRGTQYF.

The J gene is TRBJ1-1, the V gene TRBV4-2, with D possibly TRBD1 on 6 matching bases. The ends were cut back, 3 bases at V and 5 bases at J, with 13 bases in the middle. The germline V gene encodes CDR1 LGHNA and CDR2 YNFKEQ. The CDR3 consists of 14 residues. The CDR3 reads CASSQDPGATEAFF. CDR3 DNA: TGTGCCAGCAGCCAGGACCCAGGGGCAACTGAAGCTTTCTTT.

The sample holds a few counts of this clonotype. The rearrangement joins TRBV5-5 to TRBJ2-1, with 9 bases matching TRBD1. With 1 base clipped from V and 5 bases from J, the junction kept 4 bases outside the gene matches. The CDR3 length is 15 residues. Germline V CDR1 and CDR2: SGHKS, YYEKEE (reference sequence). The CDR3 reads CASSLTGQGNNEQFF. For the CDR3, the DNA is TGTGCCAGCAGCTTGACCGGACAGGGGAACAATGAGCAGTTCTTC.

This clonotype has just one count. One end of the junction is discordant with germline, which a read error may explain. The chain couples TRBV7-2 to TRBJ2-2; D might be TRBD2 (5 bases). CDR3 length: 17 amino acids. CDR1 and CDR2 from the germline V gene are SGHTA and FQGNSA. The CDR3 here is CASSLYGGLANTGEPFF. CDR3 coding DNA: TGTGCCAGCAGCTTATACGGAGGACTGGCTAACACCGGGGAGCCGTTTTTT.

In its sample, this clonotype was seen many times. CDR3 region: CASSLVAGDRETQYF. The CDR3 nucleotides read TGTGCCAGCAGCTTAGTTGCGGGAGATAGAGAGACCCAGTACTTC. The V and J genes are TRBV11-2 and TRBJ2-5, with TRBD2 matching 7 bases. The V and J ends lost 1 base and 4 bases, in that order; junction bases with no gene match: 6. Germline CDR1 reads SGHAT; CDR2 reads FQNNGV. The CDR3 loop spans 15 amino acids.

This clonotype was picked up one time. The junction does not match germline at one end; this may be a read error. This rearrangement joins TRBV28 to TRBJ1-2; tentative D call: TRBD1 (5 bases). This CDR3 has 14 amino acids. CDR1 and CDR2 (germline): MDHEN, SYDVKM. CDR3: CVSSSPGLYYGYTF. CDR3 bases: TGTGTCAGCAGTTCTCCGGGGCTTTACTATGGCTACACCTTC.

This clonotype was recorded at least ten times. V is TRBV6-5 and J is TRBJ1-6; tentative D call: TRBD1 (5 bases). Germline V gene data show CDR1 as MNHEY and CDR2 as SVGAGI. CDR3 length: 13 residues. V dropped 7 bases and J dropped 4 bases, with 8 bases sitting between them. DNA of the CDR3: TGTGCCAGCACGGACAATTATAATTCACCCCTCCACTTT. It codes for CASTDNYNSPLHF.

V and J are TRBV29-1 and TRBJ1-1; D is uncertain. This CDR3 contains 13 residues. Germline V lookup: CDR1 SQVTM, CDR2 ANQGSEA. The V end lost 5 bases, the J end lost 0 bases, and 10 bases lay between the germline ends. The CDR3 protein is CSVSAAMNTEAFF. The CDR3 DNA follows: TGCAGCGTTAGTGCAGCCATGAACACTGAAGCTTTCTTT.

CDR3 protein: CASSYDHNSPLHF. The CDR3 region has the DNA TGTGCCAGCAGTTACGACCATAATTCACCCCTCCACTTT. The rearrangement joins TRBV6-6 to TRBJ1-6; D is ambiguous. This CDR3 region has 13 residues. V lost 2 bases and J 5 bases, leaving 4 bases between the germline ends. CDR1 MNHNY and CDR2 SVGAGI come from the germline V gene (reference sequence).

The chain joins TRBV10-2 to TRBJ1-4, with D hard to call. The CDR3 covers 15 residues. Germline CDR1 and CDR2: WSHSY and SAAADI. The V end lost 6 bases, the J end lost 0 bases, and 11 bases lay between the germline ends. The CDR3 loop reads CASRREDSTNEKLFF. In DNA, the CDR3 is TGCGCCAGCAGGAGGGAAGACTCAACTAATGAAAAACTGTTTTTT.

This clonotype appeared many times. This chain joins TRBV11-2 and TRBJ1-2; D unclear. V shed 0 bases and J shed 9 bases, with 11 bases lying between them. Germline lookup yields CDR1 SGHAT and CDR2 FQNNGV. This CDR3 is built from 13 residues. In DNA form, the CDR3 reads TGTGCCAGCAGCTTAGAGCGGACGGGGAGCTACACCTTC. This codes for CASSLERTGSYTF.

The chain links TRBV4-1 to TRBJ2-3; the D gene is possibly TRBD2 (6 bases). Germline assignment: CDR1 MGHRA and CDR2 YSYEKL. Trimming took off 1 base at V and 5 bases at J, with 16 bases between the two ends. CDR3 size: 16 residues. The CDR3 reads CASSQGHGSGGDTQYF. The CDR3 DNA is TGCGCCAGCAGCCAAGGGCACGGGAGCGGTGGAGATACGCAGTATTTT.

In the case of this clonotype: The junction differs from germline at one of its ends, possibly a read error. The rearrangement joins TRBV6-6 to TRBJ2-1; weak D call: TRBD1 (5 bases). The CDR3 spans 16 residues. In germline, CDR1 is MNHNY, CDR2 SVGAGI (reference sequence). CDR3 nucleotides: TGTGCCAGCTGTTACCTCGGACCAGCCAGGGACAATGAGCAGTTCTTC. This translates into CASCYLGPARDNEQFF.

Turning to this clonotype: The CDR3 ends on some other residue instead of the conserved phenylalanine or tryptophan, so this is likely a read error. No DNA is shown, since the ends of the CDR3 on it are uncertain; the CDR3 is the one TCRdb lists. The chain employs TRBV11-2 and TRBJ1-1; TRBD1, the D gene given by the table, was not confirmed from the DNA. The CDR3 spans 13 residues, counting both ends. Germline loops: CDR1 SGHAT, CDR2 FQNNGV. This CDR3 is CASSLDRGAEASL.

The sample holds a few counts of this clonotype. This chain links TRBV12-3 or TRBV12-4 with TRBJ1-4; D gene unclear. The CDR3 extends over 13 amino acids. Trimming took off 3 bases at V and 5 bases at J, with 7 bases between the two ends. CDR3 residues: CASSLRENEKLFF. In DNA, the CDR3 is TGTGCCAGCAGTTTGAGGGAGAATGAAAAACTGTTTTTT.

This clonotype occurred a few times. The chain is built from TRBV12-3 or TRBV12-4 and TRBJ2-1, with TRBD1 identical over 8 bases. V shed 6 bases, J shed 6 bases, and the junction held 7 bases outside the gene matches. CDR3 size: 14 residues. The CDR3 DNA reads TGTGCCAGCAGGCGTACAGGGGGAACCAATGAGCAGTTCTTC. It yields the protein CASRRTGGTNEQFF.

This CDR3 is CASSSQGGETQYF. The CDR3, as DNA: TGTGCCAGCAGTTCGCAGGGAGGAGAGACCCAGTACTTC. The chain employs TRBV6-1 and TRBJ2-5; D possibly corresponds to TRBD2 (6 bases). CDR1 and CDR2 (germline): MNHNS, SASEGT. The CDR3 spans 13 residues. V lost 5 bases and J 4 bases, leaving 11 bases between the germline ends.

This clonotype was recorded a few times. The rearrangement joins TRBV6-2 or TRBV6-3 to TRBJ2-7, with TRBD2 matching 8 bases. Germline trimming cut 8 bases from V and 6 bases from J; bases unmatched to any gene: 12. From germline, CDR1 is MNHEY and CDR2 SVGEGT. The CDR3 loop spans 14 amino acids. CDR3 nucleotide sequence: TGTGCCAGCGGGAGTAGCGGGAACCTGGGCGAGCAGTACTTC. Amino acid sequence: CASGSSGNLGEQYF.

This clonotype was found once. This could be a read error, since a much larger clone is one nucleotide away. The chain couples TRBV4-2 to TRBJ2-1; D remains unclear. V lost 0 bases, J lost 5 bases, and 11 bases lay in between. CDR3 length: 15 amino acids. Germline CDR1 reads LGHNA; CDR2 reads YNFKEQ. Here the CDR3 DNA reads TGTGCCAGCAGCCAAGAACTTGACTGGAACAATGAGCAGTTCTTC. Its translation is CASSQELDWNNEQFF.

V and J are TRBV6-2 or TRBV6-3 and TRBJ1-2; the D is unclear. This CDR3 region has 13 residues. Trimming shortened V by 2 bases and J by 2 bases, and 6 bases separated the two germline ends. The germline CDR1 and CDR2 sequences are MNHEY and SVGEGT. The CDR3: CASSYDRNYGYTF. CDR3 coding DNA: TGTGCCAGCAGTTACGACCGAAACTATGGCTACACCTTC.